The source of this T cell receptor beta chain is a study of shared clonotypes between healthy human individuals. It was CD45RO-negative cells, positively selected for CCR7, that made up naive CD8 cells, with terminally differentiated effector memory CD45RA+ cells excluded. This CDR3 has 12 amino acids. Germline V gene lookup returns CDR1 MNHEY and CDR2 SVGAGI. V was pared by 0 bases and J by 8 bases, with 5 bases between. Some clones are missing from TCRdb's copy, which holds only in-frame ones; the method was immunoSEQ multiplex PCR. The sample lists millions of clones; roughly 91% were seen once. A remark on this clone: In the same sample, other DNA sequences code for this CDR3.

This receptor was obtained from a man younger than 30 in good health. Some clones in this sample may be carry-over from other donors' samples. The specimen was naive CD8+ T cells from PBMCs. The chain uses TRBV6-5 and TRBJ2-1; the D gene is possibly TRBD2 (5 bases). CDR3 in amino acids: CASSYSGDEQFF. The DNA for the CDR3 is TGTGCCAGCAGTTACTCCGGGGATGAGCAGTTCTTC.